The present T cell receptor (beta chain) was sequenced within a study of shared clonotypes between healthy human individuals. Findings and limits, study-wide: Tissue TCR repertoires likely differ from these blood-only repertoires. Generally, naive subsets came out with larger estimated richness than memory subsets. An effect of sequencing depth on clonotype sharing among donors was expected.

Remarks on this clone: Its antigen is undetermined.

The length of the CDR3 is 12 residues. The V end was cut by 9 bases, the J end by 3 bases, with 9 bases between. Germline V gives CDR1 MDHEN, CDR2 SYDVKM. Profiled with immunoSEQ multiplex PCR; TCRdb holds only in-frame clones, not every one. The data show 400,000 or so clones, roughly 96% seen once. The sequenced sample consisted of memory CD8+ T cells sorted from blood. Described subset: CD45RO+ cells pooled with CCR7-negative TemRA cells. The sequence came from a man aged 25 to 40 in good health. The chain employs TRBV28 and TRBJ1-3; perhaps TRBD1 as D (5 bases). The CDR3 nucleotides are TGTGCCAGTTTCGGGGGTGGAAACACCATATATTTT. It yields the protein CASFGGGNTIYF.